The 27 T cell receptor beta chains below were found in one sample sequenced in a study of early T cells in non-severe SARS-CoV-2 infection. TCRdb re-derived calls from the 5' RACE reads in MiXCR, one entry per CDR3 protein. The data show fewer than 9,500 distinct CDR3 sequences, about 4.8% seen once. Material for sequencing was whole blood. These receptors were obtained from an adult who was a healthcare worker with PCR-confirmed SARS-CoV-2 infection or an uninfected control (not recorded which).

This clonotype is classed as medium-sized. The chain uses TRBV19 and TRBJ2-1; 13 bases are a match to TRBD2. In germline, CDR1 is LNHDA, CDR2 SQIVND (reference sequence). The CDR3 is 15 residues long. J lost 10 bases, V lost 5 bases, and 8 bases had no gene match. The DNA of the CDR3 is TGTGCCAGTAGTCCAGGACTAGCGGGAGTCAAGGAGCAGTTCTTC. Translating it yields CASSPGLAGVKEQFF.

By sample share, this clonotype is medium-sized (0.01 to 0.1%). The chain uses TRBV12-3 or TRBV12-4 and TRBJ1-1; D perhaps matches TRBD1 (5 bases). Deletions cut 4 bases from V and 1 base from J, with 7 bases between. The CDR3 runs to 13 residues. CDR3 protein: CASSSTGNTEAFF. CDR3 DNA sequence: TGTGCCAGCAGTTCAACAGGGAACACTGAAGCTTTCTTT.

The chain joins TRBV7-2 to TRBJ2-6; TRBD1 or TRBD2 may be the D gene (5 bases each). This CDR3 region has 15 residues. CDR1 is SGHTA, CDR2 FQGNSA, per germline. V was cut by 5 bases and J by 1 base, with 9 bases left in between. The CDR3: CASSTGGSGANVLTF. The CDR3, as DNA: TGTGCCAGCAGCACTGGGGGATCTGGGGCCAACGTCCTGACTTTC.

With regard to this clonotype: Possible read error: a much larger clone is one base away. CDR3 in DNA: TGCAGTGCTACCTCGGGACAAGTTGGAAACACCGTATATTTT. It yields the protein CSATSGQVGNTVYF. This chain uses TRBV20-1 with TRBJ1-3; TRBD1 is a possible D gene (6 bases). Per the germline V gene, CDR1 is DFQATT and CDR2 is SNEGSKA (reference sequence). CDR3 length: 14 residues.

This clonotype was detected ten times or more. As DNA, the CDR3 is TGTGCCAGCAGTGCTCCGGAAATAGGCCCCTACGAGCAGTACGTC. Translated: CASSAPEIGPYEQYV. The genes are TRBV2 and TRBJ2-7; no clear D gene. Trimming stripped 4 bases from V and 2 bases from J, with 15 bases between. The V gene's germline CDR1 is SNHLY and CDR2 FYNNEI. CDR3 length: 15 amino acids.

This clonotype is judged medium-sized. This sequence joins TRBV6-2 or TRBV6-3 and TRBJ2-3, with D unclear. This CDR3 contains 14 residues. Germline V gives CDR1 MNHEY, CDR2 SVGEGT. V lost 2 bases and J 5 bases, leaving 11 bases between the germline ends. Here the CDR3 reads CASSYVRKVDTQYF. CDR3 coding DNA: TGTGCCAGCAGTTACGTCAGGAAGGTAGATACGCAGTATTTT.

This rearrangement joins TRBV27 to TRBJ2-7; 9 bases map to TRBD2. CDR1 and CDR2 from the germline V gene are MNHEY and SMNVEV (reference sequence). V was pared by 0 bases and J by 0 bases, with 3 bases of the junction left unmatched. The length of the CDR3 is 16 residues. CDR3 amino acids: CASSLSLAGSSYEQYF. CDR3 bases: TGTGCCAGCAGTTTATCGCTAGCGGGGAGCTCCTACGAGCAGTACTTC.

As for this clonotype: This sequence may be a read error, since a much larger clone differs from it by one base. The V and J genes are TRBV10-3 and TRBJ2-7, with 8 bases aligning to TRBD1. The CDR3 is 14 amino acids. The germline V gene has CDR1 ENHRY and CDR2 SYGVKD. The CDR3 region is CAISEGQGLYDQYF. The CDR3 DNA reads as TGTGCCATCAGTGAAGGACAGGGTCTCTACGACCAGTACTTC.

This clonotype is labeled as medium-sized. The rearrangement uses TRBV6-2 or TRBV6-3 and TRBJ2-3; D unresolved. Trimming took 0 bases from V and 1 from J, leaving 5 bases between them. This CDR3 is built from 14 residues. Germline values: CDR1 MNHEY, CDR2 SVGEGT. CDR3 nucleotide sequence: TGTGCCAGCAGTTACTCTGGGGGCACAGATACGCAGTATTTT. It codes for CASSYSGGTDTQYF.

This clonotype was counted ten times or more. The chain couples TRBV20-1 to TRBJ1-2, with 9 bases matching TRBD1. Germline V gene data show CDR1 as DFQATT and CDR2 as SNEGSKA (reference sequence). The ends lost 5 bases at V and 4 bases at J; junction bases unmatched: 8. CDR3 size: 14 residues. CDR3 protein: CSAFTGGAGYGYTF. For the CDR3, the DNA is TGCAGTGCTTTTACAGGGGGCGCAGGCTATGGCTACACCTTC.

Ten or more counts support this clonotype. DNA of the CDR3: TGTGCCAGTAGTTCCCGTGGGGCGCTCTATGGCTACACCTTC. Translation: CASSSRGALYGYTF. This chain connects TRBV19 to TRBJ1-2; perhaps TRBD1 as D (5 bases). The CDR3 spans 14 residues. The V gene's germline CDR1 is LNHDA and CDR2 SQIVND (reference sequence). V was clipped by 5 bases and J by 4 bases, with 14 bases between them.

Details on this clonotype: This clone may be a read error of a much larger clone one base away. The CDR3 sequence is CASSPPSTARAGVFF. CDR3 nucleotides: TGTGCCAGCTCACCACCATCCACAGCGCGGGCTGGAGTTTTCTTT. This chain joins TRBV18 and TRBJ1-1; D call uncertain. V lost 0 bases and J lost 13, with 21 bases in between. CDR1 and CDR2 from the germline V gene are KGHSH and LQKENI. CDR3 length: 15 amino acids.

Many counts were recorded for this clonotype. CDR3: CASSPSTGLPTYYEQYV. CDR3 in DNA: TGTGCCAGCAGCCCCTCAACAGGGTTGCCCACCTACTACGAGCAGTACGTC. The rearrangement joins TRBV7-2 to TRBJ2-7, with a weak D call TRBD1 (6 bases). Germline CDR1 and CDR2: SGHTA and FQGNSA. The CDR3 has 17 amino acids. V gave up 5 bases and J gave up 3 bases, with 23 bases separating them.

This clonotype was counted at least ten times. V usage is TRBV10-3 and J usage is TRBJ2-3, with 8 nucleotides matching TRBD1. The CDR3 is made up of 14 amino acids. The V gene end was trimmed by 6 bases and the J gene end by 1 base; junction bases not matched to a gene: 3. The germline V gene encodes CDR1 ENHRY and CDR2 SYGVKD. The CDR3, as DNA: TGTGCCATCAGGCTGGACAGGGGCACAGATACGCAGTATTTT. Translated, it gives CAIRLDRGTDTQYF.

This clonotype showed up many times. This rearrangement joins TRBV7-6 to TRBJ2-1, with 7 bases that match TRBD1. Germline values: CDR1 SGHVS, CDR2 FNYEAQ. The CDR3 is 12 residues long. The ends lost 4 bases at V and 9 bases at J; junction bases unmatched: 3. The CDR3 nucleotides read TGTGCCAGCAGCTCCGACAGGGCTGAGCAGTTCTTC. This sequence encodes CASSSDRAEQFF.

Within the sample, this clonotype is medium-sized. V gene TRBV29-1 combines with J gene TRBJ2-1, with 9 bases that match TRBD2. V lost 1 base, J lost 4 bases, and 8 bases stayed unmatched. Per the germline V gene, CDR1 is SQVTM and CDR2 is ANQGSEA. The CDR3 runs to 16 residues. The CDR3 protein is CSVEVGREGTYNEQFF. DNA for the CDR3: TGCAGCGTTGAAGTCGGGCGGGAGGGTACATACAATGAGCAGTTCTTC.

This clonotype was detected many times. This sequence joins TRBV4-1 and TRBJ2-1; the D gene could be TRBD1 or TRBD2 (5 bases each). This CDR3 is 13 amino acids long. The germline V gene has CDR1 MGHRA and CDR2 YSYEKL. V lost 4 bases and J lost 4, with 8 bases in between. CDR3 residues: CASSPGPYNEQFF. The CDR3 nucleotides are TGCGCCAGCAGCCCGGGACCTTACAATGAGCAGTTCTTC.

This chain joins TRBV15 and TRBJ2-3; 13 bases map to TRBD2. CDR1 and CDR2 from the germline V gene are LNHNV and YYDKDF (reference sequence). Trimming at V came to 5 bases and at J to 3 bases, leaving 11 bases not matched to a gene. This CDR3 is 18 amino acids long. The CDR3 loop reads CATSQQLAGGPPTDTQYF. In nucleotides, the CDR3 is TGTGCCACCAGCCAACAACTAGCGGGAGGGCCTCCGACAGATACGCAGTATTTT.

Relative to its sample, this clonotype is medium-sized (0.01 to 0.1%). The CDR3, as DNA: TGCGCCAGCAGTCCAGGACAGGGATCCTACAATGAGCAGTTCTTC. It codes for CASSPGQGSYNEQFF. The J gene is TRBJ2-1, the V gene TRBV10-1, with TRBD1 identical over 8 bases. This CDR3 is 15 amino acids long. The V gene end was trimmed by 5 bases and the J gene end by 1 base; junction bases not matched to a gene: 4. CDR1 is WNHNN, CDR2 SYGVQD, per germline (reference sequence).

This clonotype was observed many times. Here the CDR3 reads CSASVGSGRSDDEQFF. CDR3 bases: TGCAGTGCTAGCGTCGGATCAGGGAGGAGTGACGATGAGCAGTTCTTC. V and J are TRBV20-1 and TRBJ2-1, with D possibly TRBD2 on 6 matching bases. The CDR3 sequence is 16 residues long. The germline V gene has CDR1 DFQATT and CDR2 SNEGSKA (reference sequence). V lost 3 bases and J 8 bases, leaving 23 bases between the germline ends.

This clonotype was counted at least ten times. V usage is TRBV5-4 and J usage is TRBJ1-1, with 7 nucleotides matching TRBD1. The length of the CDR3 is 15 residues. Germline trimming cut 0 bases from V and 7 bases from J; bases unmatched to any gene: 9. Germline CDR1 and CDR2: SGHNT and YYREEE (reference sequence). Here the CDR3 DNA reads TGTGCCAGCAGCTTGGTGGATGCCAGACAGGGTGAAGCTTTCTTT. Translation: CASSLVDARQGEAFF.

The table lists this clonotype with many counts. In DNA form, the CDR3 reads TGTGCCAGCAGTTACGAGGATACGCAGTATTTT. This codes for CASSYEDTQYF. The rearrangement joins TRBV6-2 or TRBV6-3 to TRBJ2-3; D not certain. From germline, CDR1 is MNHEY and CDR2 SVGEGT. There are 11 residues in the CDR3. Trimming took 2 bases from V and 6 from J, leaving 3 bases between them.

This clonotype was detected a few times. The chain carries TRBV12-3 or TRBV12-4 and TRBJ2-1, with TRBD2 matching 10 bases. CDR3 length equals 16 residues. With 0 bases clipped from V and 4 bases from J, the junction kept 3 bases outside the gene matches. CDR3 loop: CASSLASGRPYNEQFF. In DNA form, the CDR3 reads TGTGCCAGCAGTTTAGCTAGCGGGAGGCCTTACAATGAGCAGTTCTTC.

This clonotype is medium-sized by share. This chain uses TRBV28 with TRBJ2-1; the D gene could be TRBD1 or TRBD2 (5 bases each). Trimming cost V 6 bases and J 0 bases, with 18 bases left between them. The germline CDR1 and CDR2 sequences are MDHEN and SYDVKM. The length of the CDR3 is 17 residues. CDR3 in DNA: TGTGCCAGCAGCCCGTTCCGGGACGCGAGCTCCTACAATGAGCAGTTCTTC. This encodes CASSPFRDASSYNEQFF.

This clonotype was picked up many times. The chain links TRBV19 to TRBJ2-3; D remains unclear. Germline V lookup: CDR1 LNHDA, CDR2 SQIVND (reference sequence). Trimming took off 5 bases at V and 4 bases at J, with 4 bases between the two ends. This CDR3 region has 11 residues. The CDR3 nucleotides are TGTGCCAGTAGTGTCGCAGATACGCAGTATTTT. It codes for CASSVADTQYF.

This clonotype ranks as medium-sized. The genes are TRBV20-1 and TRBJ2-1; the match to TRBD2 covers 8 bases. J gave up 4 bases and V 1 base, and 18 bases lay outside the gene matches. CDR3 length: 19 amino acids. CDR1 is DFQATT, CDR2 SNEGSKA, per germline (reference sequence). As DNA, the CDR3 is TGCAGTGCTAGAGGAGGGGCAAGCGGGGGAGAACCCTCTTACAATGAGCAGTTCTTC. It specifies CSARGGASGGEPSYNEQFF.

This clonotype was counted ten times or more. The chain links TRBV11-2 to TRBJ1-5; perhaps TRBD1 as D (5 bases). CDR3 length equals 15 residues. Trimming pared 6 bases from V and 3 bases from J, leaving 15 bases between. Per germline, CDR1 SGHAT and CDR2 FQNNGV. DNA of the CDR3: TGTGCCAGCAGTCGAGACCGGGGGTTCAATCAGCCCCAGCATTTT. Amino acid sequence: CASSRDRGFNQPQHF.